Each of the 9 T cell receptor beta chains below was sequenced from the same sample in a study of blood T cell repertoires in COVID-19. Produced via immunoSEQ multiplex PCR; TCRdb's table is partial and in-frame only. The table records 270,000 or so clones, 89% of them present only once. The specimen was peripheral blood. Receptors originate from a woman in her 40s who had recovered from COVID-19.

The chain carries TRBV9 and TRBJ2-3, with D tentatively TRBD2 (6 bases). The germline V gene has CDR1 SGDLS and CDR2 YYNGEE. V lost 0 bases, J lost 4 bases, and 12 bases lay in between. The CDR3 extends over 15 amino acids. CDR3 protein: CASSVELAGSDTQYF. CDR3 bases: TGTGCCAGCAGCGTAGAACTAGCCGGGTCAGATACGCAGTATTTT.

V is TRBV5-1 and J is TRBJ2-7; D call uncertain. Trimming stripped 4 bases from V and 4 bases from J, with 15 bases between. Germline CDR1 reads SGHRS; CDR2 reads YFSETQ. The CDR3 consists of 14 residues. The CDR3 loop reads CASSLLTSSYEQYF. In DNA, the CDR3 is TGCGCCAGCAGCCTCCTGACATCCTCTTACGAGCAGTACTTC.

The DNA for the CDR3 is TGTGCCAGCTCACCTCAGGGACAGGGCGGCAAAGAGACCCAGTACTTC. Translation: CASSPQGQGGKETQYF. The chain joins TRBV18 to TRBJ2-5; TRBD1 agrees at 9 bases. The CDR3 length is 16 residues. The trim removed 3 bases at V and 3 bases at J, leaving 8 bases unmatched. From germline, CDR1 is KGHSH and CDR2 LQKENI.

This chain links TRBV5-4 with TRBJ1-2; the D is unclear. Trimming removed 3 bases from V and 0 bases from J, with 6 bases in between. The CDR3 spans 13 residues. Germline CDR1 SGHNT, CDR2 YYREEE (reference sequence). The DNA of the CDR3 is TGTGCCAGCAGCTCGATAGCTAACTATGGCTACACCTTC. Amino acids: CASSSIANYGYTF.

The chain uses TRBV4-2 and TRBJ2-7; 10 bases align to TRBD1. V lost 1 base and J lost 2; bases outside the gene matches: 11. Germline V gives CDR1 LGHNA, CDR2 YNFKEQ. This CDR3 region has 18 residues. CDR3 protein: CASSQARPGDRGPYEQYF. The CDR3 bases are TGTGCCAGCAGCCAAGCGCGACCCGGTGACAGGGGGCCCTACGAGCAGTACTTC.

The CDR3 reads CASSSRLAENTGELFF. The CDR3 DNA reads TGTGCCAGCAGCTCCCGACTAGCGGAGAACACCGGGGAGCTGTTTTTT. J is TRBJ2-2 and V is TRBV5-4, with TRBD2 matching over 9 bases. V dropped 3 bases and J dropped 1; count of bases not matched to a gene: 4. Germline CDR1 SGHNT, CDR2 YYREEE (reference sequence). The CDR3 is 16 residues long.

A few counts support this clone. The chain employs TRBV5-8 and TRBJ2-3; 11 bases are a match to TRBD2. The V gene's germline CDR1 is SGHTS and CDR2 YDEGEE. The V and J ends lost 5 bases and 4 bases, in that order; junction bases with no gene match: 12. The CDR3 has 17 amino acids. The CDR3, as DNA: TGTGCCAGCAGTTTGACACTAGCGGGAGATGGTGCAGATACGCAGTATTTT. It translates to CASSLTLAGDGADTQYF.

This rearrangement joins TRBV5-4 to TRBJ2-4, with 7 bases fitting TRBD2. The junction had 12 bases not matched to a gene; V was cut back by 4 bases and J by 5 bases. Germline V CDR1 and CDR2: SGHNT, YYREEE (reference sequence). The CDR3 totals 16 residues. For the CDR3, the DNA is TGTGCCAGCAGCCCGCATCGGTCTCTAGCGGAAAACATTCAGTACTTC. Its translation: CASSPHRSLAENIQYF.

This clone has more than one count but fewer than ten. The chain employs TRBV27 and TRBJ2-7, with TRBD1 matching 10 bases. CDR3 length: 17 residues. V was pared by 2 bases and J by 0 bases, with 7 bases of the junction left unmatched. Germline V gene sequence: CDR1 MNHEY, CDR2 SMNVEV (reference sequence). In nucleotides, the CDR3 is TGTGCCAGCAGTTTAAAAGTTGGGACAGGGGCCTCCTACGAGCAGTACTTC. Its protein is CASSLKVGTGASYEQYF.